The clone carrying this T cell receptor beta chain was counted many times. Its antigen remains unidentified. The CDR3 contains 12 residues. V was shortened by 6 bases and J by 5 bases, with 7 bases between the two germline ends. These data originate in a study of CD8 T cells in ankylosing spondylitis. Study outcomes and limitations: Characteristic, it appeared, of ankylosing spondylitis blood was a TCR beta motif of eight or nine highly homologous variants. In ankylosing spondylitis patients, matched synovial fluid reportedly showed significant enrichment of disease-linked clones. Disease-associated clones were CD8+ and fairly uncommon in peripheral blood.

Quantitative 5'-RACE was performed with molecular barcodes, and it yielded the TCR beta libraries. TCRdb re-called the 5' RACE reads through MiXCR, storing one row per CDR3 protein. Here the sample spans roughly 91,000 distinct CDR3 sequences, about 8.3% being singletons. This sequence joins TRBV12-3 or TRBV12-4 and TRBJ1-4; D possibly corresponds to TRBD1 (5 bases). This clonotype was obtained from a male donor with ankylosing spondylitis or in good health (not recorded which). Sequencing used blood, either unsorted or a sorted T cell fraction (not recorded which). The CDR3 sequence is CASRGPNEKLFF. CDR3 sequence (DNA): TGTGCCAGCAGGGGGCCAAATGAAAAACTGTTTTTT.